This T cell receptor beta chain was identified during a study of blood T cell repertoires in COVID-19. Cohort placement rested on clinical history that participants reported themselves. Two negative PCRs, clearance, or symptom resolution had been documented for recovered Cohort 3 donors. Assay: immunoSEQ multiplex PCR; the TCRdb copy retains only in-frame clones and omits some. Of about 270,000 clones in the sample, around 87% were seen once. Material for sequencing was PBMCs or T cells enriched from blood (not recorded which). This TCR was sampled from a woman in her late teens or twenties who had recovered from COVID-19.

The CDR3 sequence: CASSLGTGPGELFF. CDR3 DNA: TGTGCCAGCAGCCTAGGGACAGGCCCCGGGGAGCTGTTTTTT. The genes are TRBV11-3 and TRBJ2-2; 8 nucleotides line up with TRBD1. After removal of 5 bases from V and 6 bases from J, the junction contained 5 bases not matched to a gene. The germline V gene has CDR1 SGHNT and CDR2 YENEEA. The length of the CDR3 is 14 residues.